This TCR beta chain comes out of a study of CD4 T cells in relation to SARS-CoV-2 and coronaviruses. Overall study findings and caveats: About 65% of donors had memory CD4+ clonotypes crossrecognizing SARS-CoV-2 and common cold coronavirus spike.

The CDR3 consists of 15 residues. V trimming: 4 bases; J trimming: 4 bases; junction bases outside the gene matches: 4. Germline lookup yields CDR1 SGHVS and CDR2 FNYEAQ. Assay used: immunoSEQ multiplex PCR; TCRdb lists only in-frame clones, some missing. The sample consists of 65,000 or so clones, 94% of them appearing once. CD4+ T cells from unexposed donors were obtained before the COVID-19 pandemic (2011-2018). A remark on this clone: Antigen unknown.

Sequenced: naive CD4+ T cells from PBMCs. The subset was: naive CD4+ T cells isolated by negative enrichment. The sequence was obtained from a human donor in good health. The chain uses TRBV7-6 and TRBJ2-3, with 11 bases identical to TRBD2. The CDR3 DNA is TGTGCCAGCAGCTCCTCACTAGCGGGAGCAGATACGCAGTATTTT. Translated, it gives CASSSSLAGADTQYF.